This T cell receptor beta chain was documented in a study of cytomegalovirus exposure and HLA in healthy donors (dated by TCRdb to about 2017). The study in broad terms: In an earlier analysis of some 610 of the donors, less than 350 Gb of sequence data and 90 million to 120 million unique TCR beta sequences from 180 million or so T cells were reported. Approximately 300 gigabases of sequencing data and roughly 81 million unique TCR sequences made up an early release that covered about 640 HLA-typed donors. Of the roughly 400 genotyped donors, less than 85% were placed in the genetic ancestry cluster associated with self-reported Caucasian donors. The aim of the study was to test whether cataloging public T cell receptors could identify signatures of past pathogen exposure. The study used immunosequencing to profile the T cell repertoires of approximately 640 subjects and linked those repertoires to cytomegalovirus serostatus. Besides the first cohort of roughly 640 subjects, a separate validation cohort made up of 90 to 150 different subjects was used. The study combined high-throughput TCR immunosequencing, statistical association of individual TCRs with disease status, and machine learning to predict cytomegalovirus infection status. To study patterns of TCR occurrence, a later analysis re-analyzed previously published TCR beta repertoires from 666 donors and added high-resolution HLA genotyping. Rather than drawing on any new phenotypic data, the later analysis identified candidate immune exposures from TCR beta sequences and the way those sequences occurred across donors. An earlier analysis of nearly 600 of the donors applied high-throughput TCR beta sequencing to assess whether each TCR beta V gene segment acted as functional or pseudogenic. Donor age, sex, ethnicity and CMV serostatus were collected together with the repertoire data. A later genetic analysis used genome-wide SNP genotypes for about three fifths of the 666 donors, treating that subset as a discovery cohort. Every discovery cohort repertoire had been produced on one sequencing platform. HLA typing covered class I and class II loci at four-digit resolution. Typing coverage differed by locus: A, B, C, DRB1 and DQB1 were typed in roughly 620-630 donors, DQA1 in 500 to 550, DPA1 in over 600, and DPB1 in 450 to 490. Because of strong linkage in the cohort, 5 or 6 DR-DQ haplotypes were treated as single units for association and clustering. Across some 400 genotyped donors of the cohort, an average of about 250,000 unique TCR beta nucleotide sequences per donor were sequenced, and about a sixth of those sequences were non-productive. Overall results and qualifications from the work: An earlier analysis of around 500 of the donors showed that most TCR beta V segments appeared in productive rearrangements either about 87% or about 30% of the time, which broadly matched IMGT annotations. The presence/absence analyses assumed that sequencing depth was roughly uniform across donors, and that assumption may not be true. Specific HLA alleles were associated with 15,000 to 20,000 TCR beta sequences at a false discovery rate of 0.05 in a later analysis. The cohort was sequenced for TCR beta chains only, and without alpha or paired-chain data the features that could be detected were limited. Across donors, most TCR sequences were observed very rarely, whereas some public TCRs were present in many individuals. Because counts were too low, roughly 16 rarely observed V segments, including chromosome 9 orphons, were excluded from the earlier analysis of about 500 of the donors. According to a later genetic analysis, donors in an Asian-associated ancestry cluster had fewer N-insertions in productive TCRs than the approximately 630-donor mean. A total of about 150 TCR beta chains were listed by the study as associated with cytomegalovirus. Because HLA typing was unavailable for some donors at each locus, only the typed subset was used in association tests. A later genetic analysis associated a missense DCLRE1C variant with V-gene and J-gene trimming of TCR beta chains, and an independent cohort replicated the association. A later analysis reported that several top co-occurrence clusters appeared linked to parvovirus B19, influenza, CMV and Epstein-Barr virus. The classifier was reported to diagnose cytomegalovirus status with high specificity and sensitivity in both the original and validation cohorts. Correlated functional status among segregating V segments might be attributable to linkage disequilibrium, but an unknown experimental factor could not be ruled out. According to a later analysis, most CMV-associated TCR beta chains appeared to be HLA-restricted, and the HLA associations seemed to be driven largely by CMV exposure. Compared with equally common non-associated chains, HLA-associated TCR beta chains in a later analysis were more clonally expanded and had lower generation probabilities. According to a later analysis, TCR association rates differed among HLA loci, with DRB1 alleles showing the most associated TCRs and HLA-C alleles showing the fewest. In vitro tests confirmed that a few of the cytomegalovirus-associated TCR beta chains recognize cytomegalovirus antigens. For the cohort, immune exposure information was limited to CMV serostatus. According to the authors, the approach could potentially be generalized to other disease states and immunological phenotypes. Assigning TCR associations to individual alleles was difficult when HLA alleles, especially DR and DQ, strongly co-occurred. A cluster of highly shared sequence variants was judged likely to represent a technical artifact of the sequencing pipeline. A further reported finding was that TCR beta sequences accurately predicted the HLA-A and HLA-B alleles for most subjects in the first cohort.

The cohort was made up of under 800 healthy bone marrow donors. All cohort members were sampled while nominally healthy, although unrecorded immune exposures were likely present. The donor was CMV seropositive and belonged to the group of some 290 seropositive cohort members. A peripheral blood sample was collected from each donor, and TCR beta sequencing was performed on peripheral blood mononuclear cells. The Qiagen DNeasy Blood Extraction Kit was used to extract genomic DNA from the blood cell samples. As concerns this clone: No cognate antigen has been identified for it. Base qualities are not provided; no much larger clone lies one nucleotide away.

The library was obtained by the immunoSEQ multiplex PCR assay. A mixture of 60 forward primers for TCR Vbeta segments and 13 reverse primers for TCR Jbeta segments was used in the multiplex PCR. The CDR3 region of rearranged TCR beta genes was amplified from genomic DNA with a multiplex PCR assay. Amplified TCR beta libraries were sequenced as 87-base-pair reads on the Illumina HiSeq System. The paper's processing steps were these. Across the 666 repertoires, a later analysis counted approximately 75 million unique TCR beta chains, roughly 11 million of which were shared by at least two donors. Raw reads were error-corrected and collapsed into unique sequences with a nearest-neighbor algorithm that merged closely related sequences to remove PCR and sequencing errors. Alignment of CDR3 sequences to IMGT reference sequences was used to assign V, D and J gene segments. For a sequence to be retained, a match of at least six nucleotides to both a V gene segment and a J gene segment was required. Rearrangements were called productive when the CDR3 lacked stop codons and stayed in frame with V and J; all others were non-productive. Following IMGT convention, CDR3 was defined as the stretch from the second conserved V-encoded cysteine to the conserved J-encoded phenylalanine. In an earlier analysis of approximately 500 of the donors, sequences lacking an unambiguous match to a single V gene segment were excluded. In an earlier analysis of 500 to 750 of the donors, V segments were called functional above 56.7% productive rearrangements and were called segregating when the between-donor standard deviation exceeded 5%. A statistical classification framework was built to diagnose cytomegalovirus status from the catalog of TCR beta chain sequences. V and J gene assignment, in a later analysis, came from comparing TCR nucleotide sequences with IMGT/GENE-DB human TR gene sequences. Using the TCRdist pipeline, a later analysis assigned CDR3 sequences along with most-parsimonious VDJ recombination scenarios. In a later analysis, each TCR beta chain was defined by its CDR3 amino acid sequence together with its V-gene family, and reads lacking a unique V-gene family were excluded. In a later analysis, approximately 590 highly shared, low-generation-probability nucleotide sequences were removed to address suspected cross-contamination and a sequencing artifact. In a later analysis, a clonal expansion index was calculated for each public chain from normalized within-repertoire ranks of inferred template counts. A later analysis computed generation probabilities with a VDJ recombination model fitted to out-of-frame rearrangements, and checked the results against IGoR. A later analysis scored TCR-TCR, TCR-HLA and TCR-CMV co-occurrence with hypergeometric tests, applying a repertoire-size bias correction to TCR pairs. To estimate false discovery rates, a later analysis permuted the HLA or CMV assignments 20 times. A later analysis grouped co-occurring TCRs with DBSCAN, adding TCRdist sequence similarity when clustering within HLA-allele-positive subsets. Repertoires with fewer than 30,000 or more than 120,000 public chains, plus five repertoires with anomalous nucleotide sharing, were excluded from co-occurrence clustering. This is the immuneACCESS table as TCRdb keeps it, with only in-frame sequences that have V and J called. A part of the clones is gone; compared with another copy, unresolved V genes explain less than half, and the rest is unexplained. V and J calls and clone size are given by that table; D and trimming were obtained from the DNA. A total of about 140,000 clones appear in this sample, around 80% of them only once. 1% to 1.5% of the sample is in the top ten clones.

The TCR originated in a male donor in good health and CMV-seropositive. Sequencing was done on a sample of PBMCs.

The CDR3 amino acid sequence is: CAWTGLSGNTIYF. The DNA sequence is as follows: TGTGCCTGGACGGGATTATCTGGAAACACCATATATTTT. Recombination connected TRBV30 to TRBJ1-3; the D gene remains uncertain. CDR1 and CDR2 (GTSNPN, SVGIG) derive from the germline V gene (reference sequence). The CDR3 runs 13 residues from the cysteine to the phenylalanine. Of all the DNA, just the CDR3 is kept, 39 bases in frame from base 1. Between the V and J ends, shortened by 4 bases and 1 base respectively, the junction contains 8 bases.